This T cell receptor beta chain was captured in a study of blood T cell repertoires in COVID-19. Under the authors' procedure: Estimation of nucleated cell counts was performed using reference gene primer amplification. This table comes from immunoSEQ multiplex PCR, and its TCRdb copy is limited to in-frame clones, with some not included. That table furnishes V, J and clone size, whereas the DNA furnished D and trimming. The sample shows about 220,000 clones, around 84% of them seen only once. The CDR3 is 14 amino acids. Germline V gene sequence: CDR1 LGHNT, CDR2 FRNRAP. The ends lost 1 base at V and 7 bases at J; junction bases unmatched: 4.

Sequencing was performed on peripheral blood. The chain joins TRBV12-5 to TRBJ2-1; 7 nucleotides agree with TRBD1. The sequence came from a man aged 25 to 45 with active or convalescent COVID-19. The CDR3 DNA reads TGTGCTAGTGGTTTGGCAGGGGGTCGGAATGAGCAGTTCTTC. Its protein product is CASGLAGGRNEQFF. The variable domain in full, completed from reference TRBV12-5 and TRBJ2-1, reads DARVTQTPRHKVTEMGQEVTMRCQPILGHNTVFWYRQTMMQGLELLAYFRNRAPLDDSGMPKDRFSAEMPDATLATLKIQPSEPRDSAVYFCASGLAGGRNEQFFGPGTRLTVL.